The TCR beta chain under discussion was sequenced for a study of T cells after posttransplantation cyclophosphamide (TCRdb year 2016). With regard to the full study: T cell repertoire reconstitution was tracked by TRB sequencing after myeloablative bone marrow transplantation in which posttransplantation cyclophosphamide was used as GVHD prophylaxis. Antigen receptor sequencing was done on samples from about 34 PTCy-treated patients and from 15 to 20 related bone marrow donors of those patients. Up to about 3 additional blood samples from 2 to 5.2 years after transplant were also TRB-sequenced in 3 patients, as was pretransplant blood from 4 patients. Because TRA and TRB clonality correlated tightly in 10 or so samples, later TCR analyses were limited to TRB. Public TRB sequences were compared against a database of over 3,600 sequences linked to responses to pathogens, tumor antigens, self-antigens and alloantigens. Blood from every one of the roughly 30 PTCy patients who had 1-year posttransplant specimens underwent TRB sequencing.

This clone was seen more than once but under ten times. This receptor's antigen is unknown. Per-nucleotide qualities are absent, and no much larger clonotype sits a single base away. The full study reports these points: The TRB repertoires of T cells infiltrating skin or the GI tract showed only limited overlap with the TRB repertoires found in blood. Donor-recipient similarity was low at 1-2 months but rose over the first year, and later blood repertoires were often dominated by donor CD8+ memory clones. Across 45 to 50 patients, TRB clonality was highly associated with recipient CMV seropositivity and CMV reactivation, and PTCy diversity was similar to diversity in CNI/methotrexate controls.

Peripheral blood samples were provided by related bone marrow donors on the day of marrow donation. Mononuclear cells from peripheral blood and bone marrow were separated by Ficoll-Hypaque density centrifugation and then cryopreserved. FACS on a FACSAria II was used to sort CD4+ and CD8+ T cells, including the naive and memory subsets. TRB sequencing used genomic DNA with the immunoSEQ assay at survey resolution or the hsTCRB kit. The authors' pipeline ran thus. The immunoSEQ software handled the initial read processing, while the LymphoSeq R package was used for the repertoire analyses. Clonality was calculated as 1 minus normalized Shannon entropy, and the Gini coefficient was also calculated for each TRB dataset. Phenotypes of unsorted samples were inferred by mapping TRB sequences from sorted subsets of the recipient or donor onto unsorted samples of the same recipient. Held by TCRdb, this immuneACCESS table contains in-frame sequences only and omits some clones. Under half of the omission traces to an unresolved V gene where checked; the cause of the rest is unknown. V, J and clone size are taken as reported in that table, and D and trimming were inferred from the DNA itself. This sample has more than 20,000 clones in its table, and almost 75% of those were observed once. The top ten constitute about 0.7% of the sample.

Including cysteine and phenylalanine, the CDR3 has 16 amino acids. Only the CDR3 DNA is retained, 48 bases long and in frame from the first base. The V end gives up 7 bases and the J end 3 bases, leaving 11 bases in the junction not matched to a gene. Via the germline V gene, CDR1 is SGHRS and CDR2 YFSETQ. The sequence links TRBV5-1 to TRBJ2-7; 12 bases in the junction line up with TRBD2. Sequencing was done on a sample of memory CD4+ T cells sorted from PBMCs. This sequence originates from a woman aged 60-75 years in good health, CMV-negative, and a related stem cell transplant donor. The DNA is as follows: TGCGCCAGCGCGTCGACTAGCGGGAGTACTGTCTACGAGCAGTACTTC. Translated, this gives CASASTSGSTVYEQYF.